This T cell receptor beta chain was retrieved from a study of blood T cell repertoires in COVID-19. Across the whole study: The samples span acute and convalescent COVID-19 from the United States, Italy and Spain. T cells, B-cell-depleted T cells, or PBMCs provided the cDNA or gDNA that served as material.

The ends lost 7 bases at V and 11 bases at J; junction bases unmatched: 12. The germline gives CDR1 MGHRA, CDR2 YSYEKL. The CDR3 runs to 15 residues. This clone appeared once. Original processing notes: Reference gene primer amplification gave estimated nucleated cell counts. Clones were read by immunoSEQ multiplex PCR, and TCRdb kept only the in-frame ones, dropping some. That table is the source of V, J and clone size, and D and trimming were worked out from the DNA. The sample includes tens of thousands of clones, about 92% of them seen just once. J is TRBJ1-6 and V is TRBV4-1; TRBD1 aligns across 9 bases. The sequence was collected from a man in his 60s with acute or convalescent COVID-19. The sequenced sample was peripheral blood. CDR3 sequence: CASTPSSDRGAPLHF. DNA of the CDR3: TGCGCCAGCACCCCTAGTTCGGACAGGGGCGCACCCCTCCACTTT.